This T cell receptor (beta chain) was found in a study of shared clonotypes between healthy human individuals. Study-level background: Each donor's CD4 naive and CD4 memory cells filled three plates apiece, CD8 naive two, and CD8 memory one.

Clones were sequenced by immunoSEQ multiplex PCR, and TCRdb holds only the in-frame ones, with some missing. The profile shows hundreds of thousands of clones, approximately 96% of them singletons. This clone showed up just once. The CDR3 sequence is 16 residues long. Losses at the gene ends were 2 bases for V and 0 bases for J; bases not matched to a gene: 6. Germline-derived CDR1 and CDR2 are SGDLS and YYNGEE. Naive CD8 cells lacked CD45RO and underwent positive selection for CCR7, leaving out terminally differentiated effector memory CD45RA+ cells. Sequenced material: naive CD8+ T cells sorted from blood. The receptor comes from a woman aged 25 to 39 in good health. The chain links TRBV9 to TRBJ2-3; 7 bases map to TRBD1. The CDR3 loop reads CASSVTGASSTDTQYF. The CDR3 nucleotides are TGTGCCAGCAGCGTTACAGGGGCCTCTAGCACAGATACGCAGTATTTT.